The clone carrying this TCR beta chain was counted ten times or more. Antigen: not known. This specimen comes from a study of breast tumors, draining lymph nodes, adjacent tissues. Samples came from axillary lymph nodes draining the breast cancer. The V gene's germline CDR1 is SEHNR and CDR2 FQNEAQ (reference sequence). V gave up 5 bases and J gave up 1 base; unmatched junction bases: 6. This CDR3 comprises 18 residues. The study's findings and limits: The lymph node origin of tumor T cells was framed as consistent with a hypothesis, not demonstrated. Tumors had less TCR diversity than lymph nodes, more than nontumor tissue.

MiXCR was run by TCRdb on the multiplex PCR reads, yielding one entry per CDR3 protein. This sample carries roughly 86,000 distinct CDR3 sequences, approximately 19% of them seen once, and the ten largest clones take around 2.5%. The chain links TRBV7-9 to TRBJ2-2; 14 nucleotides align to TRBD2. The sequenced material came from axillary lymph node tissue. The TCR sequence derives from a female donor with breast cancer. Some clones in this sample may be carry-over from other donors' samples. CDR3 in amino acids: CASSLRLAGGGNTGELFF. Written as DNA, the CDR3 is TGTGCCAGCAGCCTCCGACTAGCGGGAGGGGGGAACACCGGGGAGCTGTTTTTT. Variable domain in full (rest from reference TRBV7-9 and TRBJ2-2): DTGVSQNPRHKITKRGQNVTFRCDPISEHNRLYWYRQTLGQGPEFLTYFQNEAQLEKSRLLSDRFSAERPKGSFSTLEIQRTEQGDSAMYLCASSLRLAGGGNTGELFFGEGSRLTVL.